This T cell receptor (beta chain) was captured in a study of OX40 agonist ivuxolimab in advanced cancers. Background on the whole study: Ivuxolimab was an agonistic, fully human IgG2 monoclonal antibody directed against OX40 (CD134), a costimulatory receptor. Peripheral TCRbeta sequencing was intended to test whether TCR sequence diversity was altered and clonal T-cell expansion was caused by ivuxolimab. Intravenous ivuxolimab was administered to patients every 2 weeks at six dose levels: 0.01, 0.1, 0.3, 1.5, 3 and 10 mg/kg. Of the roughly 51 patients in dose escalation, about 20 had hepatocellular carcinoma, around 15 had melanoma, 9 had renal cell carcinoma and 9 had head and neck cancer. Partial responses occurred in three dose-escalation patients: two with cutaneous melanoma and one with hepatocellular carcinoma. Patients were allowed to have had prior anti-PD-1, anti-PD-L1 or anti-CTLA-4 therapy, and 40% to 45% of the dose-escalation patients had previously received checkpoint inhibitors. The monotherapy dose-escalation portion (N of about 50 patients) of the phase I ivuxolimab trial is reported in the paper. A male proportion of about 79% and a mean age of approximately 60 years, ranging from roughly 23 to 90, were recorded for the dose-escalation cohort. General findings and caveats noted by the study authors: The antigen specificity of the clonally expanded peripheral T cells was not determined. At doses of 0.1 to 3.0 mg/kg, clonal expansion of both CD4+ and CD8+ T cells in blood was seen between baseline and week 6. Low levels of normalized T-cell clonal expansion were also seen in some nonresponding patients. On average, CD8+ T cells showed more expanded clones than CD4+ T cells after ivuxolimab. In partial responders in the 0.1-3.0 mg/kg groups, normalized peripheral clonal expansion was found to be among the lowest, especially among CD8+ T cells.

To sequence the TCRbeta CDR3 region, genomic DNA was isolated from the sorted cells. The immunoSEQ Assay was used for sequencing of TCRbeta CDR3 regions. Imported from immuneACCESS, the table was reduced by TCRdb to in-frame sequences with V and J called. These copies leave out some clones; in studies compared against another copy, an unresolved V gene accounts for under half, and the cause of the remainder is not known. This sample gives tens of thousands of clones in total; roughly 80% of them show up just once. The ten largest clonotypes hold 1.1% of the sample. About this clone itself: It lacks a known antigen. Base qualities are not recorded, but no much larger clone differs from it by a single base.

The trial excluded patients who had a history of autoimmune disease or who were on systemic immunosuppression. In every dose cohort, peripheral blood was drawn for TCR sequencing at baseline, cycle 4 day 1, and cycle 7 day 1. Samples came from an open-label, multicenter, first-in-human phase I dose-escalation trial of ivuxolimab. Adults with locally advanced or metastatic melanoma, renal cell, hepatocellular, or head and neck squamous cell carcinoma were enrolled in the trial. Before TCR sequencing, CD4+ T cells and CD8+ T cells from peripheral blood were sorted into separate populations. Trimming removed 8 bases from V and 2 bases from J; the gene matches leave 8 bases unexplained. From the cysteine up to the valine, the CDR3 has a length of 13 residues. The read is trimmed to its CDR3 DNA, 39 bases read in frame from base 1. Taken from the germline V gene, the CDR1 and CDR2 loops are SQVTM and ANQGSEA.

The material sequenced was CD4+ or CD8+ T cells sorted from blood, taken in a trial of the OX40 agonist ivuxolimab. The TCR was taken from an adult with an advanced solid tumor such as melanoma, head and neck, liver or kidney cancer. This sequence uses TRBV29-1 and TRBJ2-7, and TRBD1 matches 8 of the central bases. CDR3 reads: CSPERQGTYEQYV. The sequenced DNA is TGCAGCCCCGAAAGACAGGGGACCTACGAGCAGTACGTC.